A selection of T cell receptor beta chains follows, all from one sample in a study of early T cells in non-severe SARS-CoV-2 infection. MiXCR was run by TCRdb on the 5' RACE reads, yielding one entry per CDR3 protein. The table records approximately 70,000 distinct CDR3 sequences, 5% of them present only once. This material consisted of whole blood, taken at baseline. These receptor sequences come from an adult who was a healthcare worker with PCR-confirmed SARS-CoV-2 infection or an uninfected control (not recorded which). Both conserved end residues are part of each CDR3. A D gene is named only where the DNA matches it firmly. The size of a clone is reported for some rows only, either as once, few or many, or as a class for expanded clones.

>-|TRBJ2-1|TRBV7-2|few
CASSPLATSYNEQFF
TGTGCCAGCAGCCCCCTAGCGACCTCCTACAATGAGCAGTTCTTC
>TRBD2|TRBJ2-7|TRBV6-2/TRBV6-3|-
CASSQLAVTYEQYF
TGTGCCAGCAGCCAACTAGCGGTTACCTACGAGCAGTACTTC
>-|TRBJ1-4|TRBV30|-
CAWSWGQTNEKLFF
TGTGCCTGGAGTTGGGGTCAGACTAATGAAAAACTGTTTTTT
>-|TRBJ2-7|TRBV6-2/TRBV6-3|few
CASSYPRQSSYEQYF
TGTGCCAGCAGTTACCCCCGACAGAGCTCCTACGAGCAGTACTTC
>TRBD2|TRBJ2-1|TRBV6-5|few
CASSWGGLNEQFF
TGTGCCAGCAGTTGGGGGGGACTCAATGAGCAGTTCTTC
>TRBD1|TRBJ1-5|TRBV10-2|many
CASQDRGLSQPQHF
TGCGCCAGCCAGGACAGGGGGCTCAGTCAGCCCCAGCATTTT
>-|TRBJ2-1|TRBV20-1|many
CSRSQPNLNEQFF
TGCAGTAGATCCCAACCGAACCTCAATGAGCAGTTCTTC
>-|TRBJ2-4|TRBV20-1|-
CSATSPSTGLNIQYF
TGCAGTGCCACGAGCCCGAGCACCGGGCTGAACATTCAGTACTTC
>-|TRBJ1-5|TRBV19|few
CATMGAIYQPQHF
TGTGCCACCATGGGAGCGATCTATCAGCCCCAGCATTTT
>TRBD2|TRBJ2-1|TRBV28|many
CASRITSGRAVNEQFF
TGTGCCAGCAGAATAACTAGCGGGAGGGCCGTAAATGAGCAGTTCTTC
>-|TRBJ2-1|TRBV9|many
CASSVDGSHNEQFF
TGTGCCAGCAGCGTAGACGGGAGCCACAATGAGCAGTTCTTC
>TRBD1|TRBJ2-1|TRBV27|many
CASSLTGGSYNEQFF
TGTGCCAGCAGCCTGACAGGGGGCTCCTACAATGAGCAGTTCTTC
>TRBD2|TRBJ2-1|TRBV7-3|few
CASSPRLAGGNNEQFF
TGTGCCAGCAGCCCACGACTAGCGGGAGGCAACAATGAGCAGTTCTTC
>-|TRBJ2-3|TRBV9|-
CASSVSNTQYF
TGTGCCAGCAGCGTATCAAATACGCAGTATTTT
>-|TRBJ2-7|TRBV28|many
CASGSWGRGAIYEQYF
TGTGCCAGCGGTAGTTGGGGCAGGGGTGCAATCTACGAGCAGTACTTC
>TRBD2|TRBJ2-3|TRBV20-1|few
CSASGTSGSTDTQYF
TGCAGTGCTAGCGGGACTAGCGGAAGCACAGATACGCAGTATTTT
>TRBD2|TRBJ2-3|TRBV20-1|many
CSAKNSGKGTDTQYF
TGCAGTGCAAAAAATAGCGGGAAGGGAACAGATACGCAGTATTTT
>-|TRBJ2-1|TRBV11-2|few
CASSPARTTFEQFF
TGTGCCAGCAGTCCCGCTCGGACTACTTTTGAGCAGTTCTTC
>-|TRBJ2-2|TRBV6-5|-
CASSLSGAPGELFF
TGTGCCAGCAGTTTATCGGGGGCCCCCGGGGAGCTGTTTTTT
>-|TRBJ2-1|TRBV29-1|many
CSVVRYWEQWEQFF
TGCAGCGTTGTGCGGTATTGGGAACAATGGGAGCAGTTCTTC
>TRBD1|TRBJ2-7|TRBV19|many
CASSIYRGSTYEQYF
TGTGCCAGTAGTATCTACAGGGGCAGCACCTACGAGCAGTACTTC
>TRBD2|TRBJ2-7|TRBV2|few
CASSGPTSGRPSYEQYF
TGTGCCAGCAGTGGGCCGACTAGCGGGAGGCCCTCCTACGAGCAGTACTTC
>-|TRBJ2-1|TRBV9|-
CASSPEGYNEQFF
TGTGCCAGCTCACCCGAGGGGTACAATGAGCAGTTCTTC
>TRBD1|TRBJ2-6|TRBV12-3/TRBV12-4|-
CASSLTGAGANVLTF
TGTGCCAGCAGTTTAACAGGGGCTGGGGCCAACGTCCTGACTTTC
>-|TRBJ1-5|TRBV19|few
CASSILDSHSNQPQHF
TGTGCCAGTAGTATACTGGACAGCCATAGCAATCAGCCCCAGCATTTT
>TRBD2|TRBJ2-1|TRBV3-1|few
CASSIELAAYNEQFF
TGTGCCAGCAGCATCGAACTAGCGGCGTACAATGAGCAGTTCTTC
>TRBD2|TRBJ2-4|TRBV3-1|-
CASSLASGTLAKNIQYF
TGTGCCAGCAGCCTGGCTAGCGGGACCCTAGCCAAAAACATTCAGTACTTC
>-|TRBJ2-2|TRBV5-3|few
CARTMARLAPRNTGELFF
TGTGCCAGAACAATGGCACGGCTAGCACCGAGGAACACCGGGGAGCTGTTTTTT
>-|TRBJ1-2|TRBV12-3/TRBV12-4|many
CASSLQALGYTF
TGTGCCAGCAGTTTACAAGCCCTTGGCTACACCTTC
>-|TRBJ1-2|TRBV10-1|many
CASSESISPGDYGYTF
TGCGCCAGCAGTGAGTCGATATCACCAGGCGACTATGGCTACACCTTC
>TRBD1|TRBJ1-5|TRBV18|few
CASSPPGQGGQPQHF
TGTGCCAGCTCACCGCCGGGACAGGGAGGTCAGCCCCAGCATTTT
>-|TRBJ2-2|TRBV5-1|many
CASSLDGARNTGELFF
TGCGCCAGCAGCTTGGACGGGGCACGAAACACCGGGGAGCTGTTTTTT
>TRBD2|TRBJ2-3|TRBV11-2|many
CASSLGGWGLAKRTDTQYF
TGTGCCAGCAGCTTAGGAGGTTGGGGACTAGCGAAGCGCACAGATACGCAGTATTTT
>-|TRBJ2-3|TRBV9|many
CASSLRLTPRDTQYF
TGTGCCAGCAGCTTAAGACTAACTCCTCGGGATACGCAGTATTTT
>TRBD2|TRBJ2-2|TRBV7-6|many
CASSLRGGYTGELFF
TGTGCCAGCAGCCTGAGGGGAGGGTACACCGGGGAGCTGTTTTTT
>-|TRBJ2-7|TRBV28|many
CASSSPYTGYAAYEQYF
TGTGCCAGCAGTTCCCCGTACACGGGATACGCGGCCTACGAGCAGTACTTC
>-|TRBJ2-7|TRBV6-1|few
CASSAPTPPHF
TGTGCCAGCAGTGCCCCGACTCCGCCTCACTTC
>-|TRBJ2-1|TRBV27|many
CASSPPGTLRGDEQFF
TGTGCCAGCAGCCCGCCCGGGACTCTAAGGGGGGATGAGCAGTTCTTC
>-|TRBJ2-7|TRBV28|few
CASSLYRYYEQYF
TGTGCCAGCAGTTTATACAGATACTACGAGCAGTACTTC
>-|TRBJ2-7|TRBV19|many
CASSSGHPSHYEQYF
TGTGCCAGTAGCTCTGGACACCCCTCACACTACGAGCAGTACTTC
>-|TRBJ1-5|TRBV6-5|many
CASSYWKNQPQHF
TGTGCCAGCAGTTACTGGAAAAATCAGCCCCAGCATTTT
>-|TRBJ1-1|TRBV9|-
CASSQLENTEAFF
TGTGCCAGCAGCCAGTTGGAGAACACTGAAGCTTTCTTT
>TRBD2|TRBJ2-7|TRBV27|-
CASSWEGRFNEQYF
TGTGCCAGCTCCTGGGAGGGCAGGTTTAACGAGCAGTACTTC
>TRBD1|TRBJ1-2|TRBV2|many
CASSEARQGNYGYTF
TGTGCCAGCAGTGAAGCAAGACAGGGGAACTATGGCTACACCTTC
>-|TRBJ2-2|TRBV27|few
CASSLDAGHTGELFF
TGTGCCAGCAGTTTGGATGCGGGGCACACCGGGGAGCTGTTTTTT
>TRBD1|TRBJ1-6|TRBV6-4|few
CASSVQGQGNSPLHF
TGTGCCAGCAGTGTCCAGGGACAGGGAAATTCACCCCTCCACTTT
>TRBD2|TRBJ2-7|TRBV7-6|few
CASSHSSGSYEQYF
TGTGCCAGCAGCCACTCTAGCGGGAGTTACGAGCAGTACTTC
>TRBD2|TRBJ2-1|TRBV6-4|many
CASSDSGLAGALGEQFF
TGTGCCAGCAGTGACTCGGGACTAGCGGGAGCCCTAGGGGAGCAGTTCTTC
>TRBD2|TRBJ2-3|TRBV6-6|few
CASSWTSGLGDTQYF
TGTGCCAGCAGTTGGACTAGCGGGCTGGGAGATACGCAGTATTTT
>-|TRBJ2-2|TRBV6-5|many
CASSPALGELFF
TGTGCCAGCAGCCCCGCCCTGGGGGAGCTGTTTTTT
>-|TRBJ1-1|TRBV5-5|-
CASSFGQRSEAFF
TGTGCCAGCAGCTTCGGACAGAGGTCTGAAGCTTTCTTT
>-|TRBJ2-1|TRBV6-1|many
CASSGGVTGEQFF
TGTGCCAGCAGTGGTGGGGTGACTGGGGAGCAGTTCTTC